This T cell receptor beta chain was profiled in a study of human T cells and chemical hapten exposure. This clonotype was observed at least ten times. Time point here: pre-sensitization, week 0. Treatment denoted: therapeutic diphenylcyclopropenone sensitization with weekly scalp DPC. The length of the CDR3 is 14 residues. CDR1 is LNHNV, CDR2 YYDKDF, per germline (reference sequence). Trimming stripped 1 base from V and 6 bases from J, with 12 bases between. TCRdb called the RACE reads again in MiXCR, with one record for every CDR3 protein. The table includes over 300,000 distinct CDR3 sequences, 4% to 6% detected once.

The chain couples TRBV15 to TRBJ1-1; D is possibly TRBD1 (5 bases). The sequencing here drew on whole blood, taken in connection with sensitization to the hapten diphenylcyclopropenone (DPC). The clonotype comes from a woman aged 50 to 60 with alopecia areata. Some clones in this sample may be carry-over from other donors' samples. CDR3 DNA sequence: TGTGCCACCAGCAGAGGCGACAGAAGATCTGAAGCTTTCTTT. As protein: CATSRGDRRSEAFF.